Below are 26 T cell receptor beta chains sequenced from a single sample in a study of molecular identifiers for immune sequencing clone quantification. From the PCR reads, TCRdb called clonotypes with MiXCR, one entry per CDR3 protein. The sample contains approximately 97,000 distinct CDR3 sequences, approximately 25% of which appear only once. The material sequenced was naive CD8+ T cells from blood, with Jurkat cell RNA spiked in. Subset described: FACS-sorted CD8+CD4-CCR7+CD45RA+ naive T cells. Source of these receptors: a human donor in good health. Some libraries in this study had Jurkat cell RNA spiked in.

To note about this clonotype: Possible read error: a much larger clone is one base away. V is TRBV7-9 and J is TRBJ2-2; D is perhaps TRBD2 (5 bases). The CDR3 extends over 17 amino acids. V dropped 4 bases and J dropped 3 bases, with 18 bases sitting between them. Germline assignment: CDR1 SEHNR and CDR2 FQNEAQ (reference sequence). The CDR3 protein is CASSSPGITEDTGELFF. CDR3 DNA: TGTGCCAGCAGCTCACCCGGGATCACAGAGGACACCGGGGAGCTGTTTTTT.

The chain employs TRBV19 and TRBJ1-5, with unresolved D. V gave up 5 bases and J gave up 6 bases, with 11 bases separating them. This CDR3 comprises 13 residues. CDR1 and CDR2 (germline): LNHDA, SQIVND (reference sequence). The CDR3 sequence is CASSPAAGQPQHF. The DNA for the CDR3 is TGTGCCAGTAGTCCAGCCGCCGGTCAGCCCCAGCATTTT. Full variable domain (remainder filled in from reference TRBV19 and TRBJ1-5): DGGITQSPKYLFRKEGQNVTLSCEQNLNHDAMYWYRQDPGQGLRLIYYSQIVNDFQKGDIAEGYSVSREKKESFPLTVTSAQKNPTAFYLCASSPAAGQPQHFGDGTRLSIL.

This clonotype showed up many times. This chain connects TRBV4-1 to TRBJ1-2; D not resolved. Trimming left V 0 bases short and J 1 base short, with 12 bases between. The CDR3 has 16 residues. Germline V CDR1 and CDR2: MGHRA, YSYEKL. The CDR3 protein is CASSQERADVNYGYTF. DNA of the CDR3: TGCGCCAGCAGCCAAGAGCGAGCGGACGTTAACTATGGCTACACCTTC.

This clonotype was observed many times. The chain carries TRBV30 and TRBJ2-3; 7 bases are shared with TRBD2. CDR1 GTSNPN and CDR2 SVGIG come from the germline V gene (reference sequence). V lost 1 base and J lost 3; bases outside the gene matches: 7. The CDR3 totals 15 residues. CDR3 amino acids: CAWSAAGTNTDTQYF. In nucleotides, the CDR3 is TGTGCCTGGAGTGCAGCGGGAACTAATACAGATACGCAGTATTTT.

This clonotype was picked up many times. The gene calls are TRBV29-1 and TRBJ1-1, with D possibly matching TRBD1 (5 bases). Germline CDR1 SQVTM, CDR2 ANQGSEA. The V end was cut by 1 base, the J end by 10 bases, with 7 bases between. The CDR3 extends over 10 amino acids. CDR3 sequence reads: CSVEGGTAFF. The CDR3, as DNA: TGCAGCGTTGAAGGAGGGACAGCTTTCTTT.

In regard to this clonotype: This clone may be a read error of a much larger clone one base away. The chain carries TRBV7-9 and TRBJ2-7; 7 bases agree with TRBD2. The CDR3 has 16 residues. In germline, CDR1 is SEHNR, CDR2 FQNEAQ (reference sequence). The CDR3 DNA reads TGTGCCAGCAACTTAGCTAGCGGAGTAGGAGACTACGAGCAGTACTTC. It specifies CASNLASGVGDYEQYF.

Ten or more counts support this clonotype. This chain uses TRBV25-1 with TRBJ1-2, with TRBD1 matching over 7 bases. This CDR3 is 14 amino acids long. CDR1 MGHDK and CDR2 SYGVNS come from the germline V gene. Trimming took 1 base from V and 3 from J; bases not matched to a gene: 2. The CDR3 coding sequence is TGTGCCAGCAGTGAATGGCAGGGGGACTATGGCTACACCTTC. Protein product: CASSEWQGDYGYTF.

This clonotype was seen at least ten times. In nucleotides, the CDR3 is TGTGCCACCAGGCAAACAGGGACCACTGAAGCTTTCTTT. As protein: CATRQTGTTEAFF. The rearrangement uses TRBV15 and TRBJ1-1; D is possibly TRBD1 (6 bases). Germline values: CDR1 LNHNV, CDR2 YYDKDF (reference sequence). This CDR3 comprises 13 residues. V was trimmed by 6 bases and J by 4 bases, leaving 12 bases between them.

This clonotype showed up just once. A read error is possible here, since a much larger clone lies one base away. It is likely a read error, because the conserved phenylalanine at the end of the CDR3 is missing. This chain links TRBV27 with TRBJ1-6; the D gene is possibly TRBD1 (5 bases). The CDR3 totals 15 residues. CDR1 and CDR2 (germline): MNHEY, SMNVEV (reference sequence). Trimming took 3 bases from V and 2 from J, leaving 8 bases between them. CDR3 region: CASSLQGTYNSPLHL. For the CDR3, the DNA is TGTGCCAGCAGTTTGCAGGGAACCTATAATTCACCCCTCCACCTT.

The chain joins TRBV7-9 to TRBJ1-5; D unclear. Trimming removed 1 base from V and 11 bases from J, with 18 bases in between. The CDR3 is 15 amino acids. The V gene's germline CDR1 is SEHNR and CDR2 FQNEAQ (reference sequence). CDR3 DNA: TGTGCCAGCAGCTTAGAAGATACCGGGAAATCAGCCCAGCATTTT. Residues: CASSLEDTGKSAQHF.

V gene TRBV20-1 combines with J gene TRBJ2-7, with no clear D. V was pared by 0 bases and J by 6 bases, with 12 bases between. Germline CDR1 is DFQATT and CDR2 is SNEGSKA (reference sequence). The CDR3 spans 13 residues. The CDR3 loop is CSARDLEPSEQYF. The CDR3 DNA reads as TGCAGTGCTAGAGATCTAGAACCCAGCGAGCAGTACTTC.

This clonotype was detected only once. The V gene is TRBV19, the J gene TRBJ2-7; TRBD2 matches 13 bases. The germline gives CDR1 LNHDA, CDR2 SQIVND (reference sequence). The CDR3 spans 17 residues. V shed 3 bases, J shed 1 base, and the junction held 6 bases outside the gene matches. CDR3 protein: CASSITSGGASSYEQYF. The CDR3 nucleotides are TGTGCCAGTAGTATTACTAGCGGGGGGGCATCTTCCTACGAGCAGTACTTC.

Concerning this clonotype itself: A single base separates this from a much larger clone, so it may be a read error. V is TRBV5-8 and J is TRBJ2-7, with no clear D. This CDR3 region has 14 residues. CDR1 and CDR2 (germline): SGHTS, YDEGEE. V was trimmed by 4 bases and J by 0 bases, leaving 11 bases between them. The CDR3 DNA sequence: TGTGCCAGCAGCCTACATTGTGGCTCCTACGAGCAGTACTTC. Encoded protein: CASSLHCGSYEQYF.

This clonotype was seen at least ten times. The V and J genes are TRBV27 and TRBJ2-7, with TRBD1 matching 7 bases. The germline CDR1 and CDR2 sequences are MNHEY and SMNVEV (reference sequence). V lost 2 bases to trimming and J lost 4 bases; unmatched junction nucleotides: 2. This CDR3 is built from 13 residues. CDR3 region: CASSLGGQYEQYF. In DNA, the CDR3 is TGTGCCAGCAGTTTAGGGGGACAGTACGAGCAGTACTTC.

This clonotype was counted at least ten times. The rearrangement links TRBV19 to TRBJ2-7, with TRBD2 identical over 7 bases. CDR1 is LNHDA and CDR2 is SQIVND in the germline V gene (reference sequence). With 5 bases clipped from V and 5 bases from J, the junction kept 12 bases outside the gene matches. This CDR3 comprises 15 residues. This CDR3 reads CASSPSTAGVNEQYF. The CDR3 nucleotides read TGTGCCAGTAGTCCCTCCACTGCGGGAGTAAACGAGCAGTACTTC.

This chain joins TRBV7-8 and TRBJ1-4; D uncertain. CDR1 SGHVS and CDR2 FQNEAQ come from the germline V gene. The V gene lost 0 bases and the J gene lost 8 bases, with 13 bases spanning the gap. The CDR3 has 15 residues. This CDR3 is CASSLAPLSDEKLFF. The DNA for the CDR3 is TGTGCCAGCAGCTTAGCCCCCCTAAGCGACGAAAAACTGTTTTTT.

Note on this clonotype: Relative to the germline gene, one junction end is altered; a read error may explain this. The gene calls are TRBV5-3 and TRBJ2-3; 10 nucleotides align to TRBD2. TRBV5-3 counts as an open reading frame of uncertain function. The CDR3 covers 16 residues. The CDR3 loop reads CASSLGAGGIGDTQYF. CDR3 nucleotides: TGTGCCAGCAGCTTGGGAGCGGGGGGGATAGGAGATACGCAGTATTTT.

This chain links TRBV6-4 with TRBJ1-5; D is uncertain. The CDR3 runs 20 residues. The germline V gene encodes CDR1 MRHNA and CDR2 SNTAGT. Trimming stripped 3 bases from V and 3 bases from J, with 27 bases between. The CDR3 region is CASSEYLRSAEGHLNQPQHF. As DNA, the CDR3 is TGTGCCAGCAGTGAATACCTCAGGAGCGCAGAGGGCCATCTCAATCAGCCCCAGCATTTT.

This clonotype was recorded many times. The chain joins TRBV28 to TRBJ1-5, with a tentative D call TRBD1 (5 bases). V lost 3 bases to trimming and J lost 7 bases, with 13 bases between them. CDR1 and CDR2 from the germline V gene are MDHEN and SYDVKM. The CDR3 covers 14 residues. CDR3 coding DNA: TGTGCCAGCAGTTTGACCCAGGGAGGCCAGCCCCAGCATTTT. This gives the protein CASSLTQGGQPQHF.

In the case of this clonotype: This could be a read error, since a much larger clone is one nucleotide away. The rearrangement joins TRBV10-3 to TRBJ2-3; 8 bases map to TRBD2. CDR3 length: 17 residues. Per the germline V gene, CDR1 is ENHRY and CDR2 is SYGVKD. CDR3 sequence (DNA): TGTGCCATCAGCGAAGATTTTTTAGCGGGAAGCACAGAAACGCAGTATTTT. Its protein product is CAISEDFLAGSTETQYF.

This clonotype was seen ten or more times. The chain combines TRBV7-9 with TRBJ2-7; 10 bases match TRBD1. Per the germline V gene, CDR1 is SEHNR and CDR2 is FQNEAQ (reference sequence). Losses at the gene ends were 2 bases for V and 1 base for J; bases not matched to a gene: 11. The CDR3 is 18 amino acids. The CDR3 DNA reads TGTGCCAGCAGCTTATCTTCGGGGGGACAGGGGCAATCCTACGAGCAGTACTTC. Protein: CASSLSSGGQGQSYEQYF.

A few counts support this clonotype. A junction end diverges from the germline sequence, so it may reflect a read error. V usage is TRBV10-3 and J usage is TRBJ2-7, with D tentatively TRBD1 or TRBD2 (5 bases each). The CDR3 spans 15 residues. Germline loops: CDR1 ENHRY, CDR2 SYGVKD. CDR3 sequence reads: CAISESLGPPYEQHF. The CDR3, as DNA: TGTGCCATCAGTGAGTCGTTGGGACCCCCCTACGAGCAGCACTTC.

This clonotype was seen a handful of times. This clone may be a read error of a much larger clone one base away. The DNA for the CDR3 is TGCGCCAGCAGCCCGGGGTCCATCCGGGACAGGGGGCGAAACGCGCAGTACTTC. The encoded protein is CASSPGSIRDRGRNAQYF. The gene calls are TRBV4-3 and TRBJ2-7, with 12 positions matching TRBD1. Per the germline V gene, CDR1 is LGHNA and CDR2 is YSLEER. After removal of 4 bases from V and 9 bases from J, the junction contained 19 bases not matched to a gene. The CDR3 has 18 amino acids.

In its sample, this clonotype was seen many times. This chain connects TRBV7-2 to TRBJ1-4, with D perhaps TRBD1 (5 bases). Trimming shortened V by 1 base and J by 8 bases, and 11 bases separated the two germline ends. This CDR3 is 14 amino acids long. Germline loops: CDR1 SGHTA, CDR2 FQGNSA. The CDR3 protein is CASSLDGTAEKLFF. CDR3 in DNA: TGTGCCAGCAGCTTAGACGGGACGGCGGAAAAACTGTTTTTT.

The CDR3 loop is CASSLTVTGNTIYF. The CDR3, as DNA: TGTGCCAGCAGCCTGACTGTCACGGGAAACACCATATATTTT. J is TRBJ1-3 and V is TRBV9; D ambiguous. Germline loops: CDR1 SGDLS, CDR2 YYNGEE. The length of the CDR3 is 14 residues. V was trimmed by 4 bases and J by 4 bases, leaving 12 bases between them.

This clonotype was detected many times. The rearrangement joins TRBV6-9 to TRBJ2-7; possible D gene TRBD2, 5 bases. Germline-derived CDR1 and CDR2 are MNHGY and SVAAGI. The CDR3 is 15 amino acids. Trimming took 1 base from V and 2 from J, leaving 12 bases between them. CDR3 region: CASSYWGAGTYEQYF. CDR3 nucleotide sequence: TGTGCCAGCAGTTATTGGGGAGCAGGTACCTACGAGCAGTACTTC.